This section outlines one T cell receptor (beta chain) sequence together with its context. This record comes from a study of blood T cell repertoires in COVID-19. Clones were read by immunoSEQ multiplex PCR, and TCRdb kept only the in-frame ones, dropping some. The sample has fewer than 130,000 clones; around nine tenths are singletons. The J segment lost 5 bases and the V segment lost 5 bases, leaving 10 bases of the junction unmatched. Germline-derived CDR1 and CDR2 are MNHEY and SMNVEV (reference sequence). The CDR3 extends over 16 amino acids. The chain recombines TRBV27 with TRBJ2-7; TRBD1 agrees at 12 bases. This receptor was taken from a woman aged 45-59 years with acute or convalescent COVID-19. The sequencing input was peripheral blood. CDR3 residues: CASSLAGTGGIDEQYF. In nucleotides, the CDR3 is TGTGCCAGCAGTCTAGCCGGGACAGGGGGCATCGACGAGCAGTACTTC.